This T cell receptor (beta chain) was captured in a study of blood T cell repertoires in COVID-19. The CDR3 loop spans 15 amino acids. Germline values: CDR1 SGHNT, CDR2 YYREEE (reference sequence). After removal of 3 bases from V and 2 bases from J, the junction contained 7 bases not matched to a gene. Sequencing was performed with immunoSEQ multiplex PCR; in TCRdb, only in-frame clones are kept and a portion is missing. The sample holds over 150,000 clones, roughly four fifths seen once. The chain has TRBV5-4 and TRBJ2-5; 7 nucleotides agree with TRBD1. This clonotype originated in a human donor in a cohort sampled during active COVID-19. Sequenced: peripheral blood. For the CDR3, the DNA is TGTGCCAGCAGCTCCTCCGGGACAGAACAAGAGACCCAGTACTTC. Its protein is CASSSSGTEQETQYF.